Listed below are T cell receptor beta chains from one sample, sequenced in a study of blood T cells in healthy people across ages. TCRdb called the 5' RACE reads again in MiXCR, with one record for every CDR3 protein. This table has about 2 million distinct CDR3 sequences, about 50% appearing once. Sequenced material: blood. These receptor sequences come from a woman aged 35 to 49 in good health. CDR3s include the opening cysteine and the closing phenylalanine or tryptophan. Fields, in order: J gene, V gene, CDR3 protein.

>TRBJ1-4|TRBV14
CASSRDGGEKLFF
>TRBJ1-1|TRBV4-1
CASSRPTNTEAFF
>TRBJ1-1|TRBV7-2
CASSLGGVMNTEAFF
>TRBJ1-6|TRBV25-1
CASSEFAGVTDSPLHF
>TRBJ1-2|TRBV20-1
CSARGDNYGYTF
>TRBJ1-6|TRBV9
CASSPGVQGTYNSPLHF
>TRBJ2-7|TRBV5-6
CASSRDYRTLYEQYF
>TRBJ2-5|TRBV15
CATSGDKGETQYF
>TRBJ2-3|TRBV18
CASSPKGQGTTDTQYF
>TRBJ2-4|TRBV20-1
CSARDRGAGGKQYF
>TRBJ2-3|TRBV7-8
CASSVWLSLATDTQYF
>TRBJ2-7|TRBV18
CASSPAPVGARSYEQYF
>TRBJ1-4|TRBV5-1
CASSLGGAANEKLFF
>TRBJ2-1|TRBV11-2
CASSFRVRGDTSYNEQFF
>TRBJ2-1|TRBV7-2
CASSLELYERFF
>TRBJ2-5|TRBV7-7
CASSLFGNQETQYF
>TRBJ2-3|TRBV5-1
CASSLVVGSLTDTQYF
>TRBJ1-2|TRBV15
CATSSGYGYTF
>TRBJ1-6|TRBV25-1
CASSEFGSRGLGSPLHF
>TRBJ2-1|TRBV4-1
CASSGGVEQFF
>TRBJ2-7|TRBV20-1
CSARDAKPGLAFYEQYF
>TRBJ1-5|TRBV28
CASSWDRMSNQPQHF
>TRBJ2-1|TRBV7-9
CASSFSAGNYNEQFF
>TRBJ2-5|TRBV6-2/TRBV6-3
CAAQREFSAHQETQYF
>TRBJ2-3|TRBV27
CASSSGSIPPDTQYF
>TRBJ1-1|TRBV4-3
CASSLSLRATEAFF
>TRBJ1-4|TRBV4-2
CASSQVQEKEKLFF
>TRBJ2-5|TRBV10-3
CAISLRDSETQYF